This T cell receptor beta chain was recorded in a study of cytomegalovirus exposure and HLA in healthy donors. Whole-study findings and limits: No immune exposure information besides CMV serostatus was available. Prior analysis indicated that the majority of TCR beta V segments exhibited productivity approximately 90% or approximately 30% of the time. HLA alleles were associated with roughly 15,000 TCR beta sequences in a later analysis at 0.05 false discovery rate.

Researchers ran the PCR with 60 Vbeta and 13 Jbeta primers. In the original processing: A follow-up analysis tallied 73 million or so unique TCR beta chains, roughly 11 million shared. Sequencing was performed with immunoSEQ multiplex PCR; in TCRdb, only in-frame clones are kept and a portion is missing. That table furnishes V, J and clone size, whereas the DNA furnished D and trimming. The sample holds approximately 160,000 clones, approximately 80% seen once. Per germline, CDR1 SGHTA and CDR2 FQGTGA. This CDR3 has 14 residues. V lost 5 bases and J 4 bases, leaving 12 bases between the germline ends. A note on this clone: The target antigen is unknown.

This chain uses TRBV7-3 with TRBJ2-1, with D perhaps TRBD1 (6 bases). Sequencing input: PBMCs. The sequence was collected from a woman between 25 and 40 years old in good health and CMV-seronegative. The CDR3: CASSQTGRYNEQFF. As DNA, the CDR3 is TGTGCCAGCAGCCAGACAGGACGATACAATGAGCAGTTCTTC.